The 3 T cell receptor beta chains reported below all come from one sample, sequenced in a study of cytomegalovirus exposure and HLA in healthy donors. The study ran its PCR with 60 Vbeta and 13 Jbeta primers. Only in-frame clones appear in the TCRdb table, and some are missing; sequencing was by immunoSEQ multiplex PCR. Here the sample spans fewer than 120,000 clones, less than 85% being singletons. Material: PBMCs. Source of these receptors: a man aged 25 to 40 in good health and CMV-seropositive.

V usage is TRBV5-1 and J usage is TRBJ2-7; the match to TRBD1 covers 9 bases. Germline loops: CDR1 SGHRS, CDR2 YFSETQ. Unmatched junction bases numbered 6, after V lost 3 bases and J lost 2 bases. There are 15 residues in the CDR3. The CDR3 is CASSYTGQGTYEQYF. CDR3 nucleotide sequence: TGCGCCAGCAGCTATACGGGACAGGGAACCTACGAGCAGTACTTC. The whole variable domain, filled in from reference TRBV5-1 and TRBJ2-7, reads KAGVTQTPRYLIKTRGQQVTLSCSPISGHRSVSWYQQTPGQGLQFLFEYFSETQRNKGNFPGRFSGRQFSNSRSEMNVSTLELGDSALYLCASSYTGQGTYEQYFGPGTRLTVT.

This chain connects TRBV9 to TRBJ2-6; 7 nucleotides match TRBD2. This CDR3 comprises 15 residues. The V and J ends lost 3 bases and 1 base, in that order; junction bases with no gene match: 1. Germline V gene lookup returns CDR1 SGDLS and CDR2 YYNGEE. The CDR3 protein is CASSAGGSGANVLTF. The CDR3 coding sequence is TGTGCCAGCAGCGCCGGGGGGTCTGGGGCCAACGTCCTGACTTTC.

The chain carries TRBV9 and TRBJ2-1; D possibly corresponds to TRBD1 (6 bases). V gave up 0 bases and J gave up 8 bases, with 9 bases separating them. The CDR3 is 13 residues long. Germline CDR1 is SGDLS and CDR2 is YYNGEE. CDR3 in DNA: TGTGCCAGCAGCGTAGCAGGGGTCCATGAGCAGTTCTTC. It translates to CASSVAGVHEQFF.